A single sample gave rise to the 32 T cell receptor beta chains below, sequenced in a study of blood T cell repertoires in COVID-19. This table comes from immunoSEQ multiplex PCR, and its TCRdb copy is limited to in-frame clones, with some not included. The table lists roughly 80,000 clones, approximately 80% of them singletons. What was sequenced was peripheral blood. Receptors were obtained from a man aged 60 to 75 with active or convalescent COVID-19.

The genes are TRBV18 and TRBJ2-2; 9 bases are a match to TRBD2. V shed 3 bases, J shed 2 bases, and the junction held 1 base outside the gene matches. Per germline, CDR1 KGHSH and CDR2 LQKENI. This CDR3 spans 15 amino acids. The CDR3 nucleotides read TGTGCCAGCTCACCGACTAGCGGAAACACCGGGGAGCTGTTTTTT. As protein: CASSPTSGNTGELFF.

V usage is TRBV19 and J usage is TRBJ2-3; D is uncertain. Trimming removed 7 bases at V and 5 bases at J, with 10 bases between. Germline V gives CDR1 LNHDA, CDR2 SQIVND (reference sequence). The CDR3 has 12 residues. CDR3 in amino acids: CASTDLLDTQYF. CDR3 in DNA: TGTGCCAGTACAGACTTGTTAGATACGCAGTATTTT.

The chain combines TRBV19 with TRBJ1-2; no definite D call. Trimming took off 6 bases at V and 2 bases at J, with 13 bases between the two ends. CDR1 is LNHDA, CDR2 SQIVND, per germline (reference sequence). The CDR3 is 14 amino acids. The CDR3 DNA sequence: TGTGCCAGTAGGAGAGCTGTGGGCAACTATGGCTACACCTTC. Encoded protein: CASRRAVGNYGYTF.

The chain combines TRBV7-2 with TRBJ2-1, with 8 bases that match TRBD2. J lost 8 bases, V lost 5 bases, and 8 bases had no gene match. This CDR3 contains 14 residues. In germline, CDR1 is SGHTA, CDR2 FQGNSA. CDR3 DNA sequence: TGTGCCAGCAGCCTGCTACGGACTAGCCATGAGCAGTTCTTC. Translating gives CASSLLRTSHEQFF.

The rearrangement uses TRBV10-1 and TRBJ2-2, with a tentative D call TRBD1 (5 bases). Germline CDR1 reads WNHNN; CDR2 reads SYGVQD (reference sequence). The CDR3 sequence is 15 residues long. The V end was cut by 2 bases, the J end by 6 bases, with 13 bases between. CDR3 loop: CASSEKKGASGELFF. CDR3 nucleotide sequence: TGCGCCAGCAGTGAGAAAAAAGGGGCGTCCGGGGAGCTGTTTTTT.

The CDR3 sequence: CAWSGQGNTEAFF. The CDR3 DNA sequence: TGTGCCTGGAGCGGACAGGGAAACACTGAAGCTTTCTTT. This chain uses TRBV30 with TRBJ1-1; 8 nucleotides agree with TRBD1. The germline V gene has CDR1 GTSNPN and CDR2 SVGIG (reference sequence). Germline trimming cut 3 bases from V and 2 bases from J; bases unmatched to any gene: 2. The CDR3 spans 13 residues. The full variable domain, its missing parts supplied by reference TRBV30 and TRBJ1-1, is SQTIHQWPATLVQPVGSPLSLECTVEGTSNPNLYWYRQAAGRGLQLLFYSVGIGQISSEVPQNLSASRPQDRQFILSSKKLLLSDSGFYLCAWSGQGNTEAFFGQGTRLTVV.

V gene TRBV14 combines with J gene TRBJ1-1, with 9 bases fitting TRBD1. In germline, CDR1 is SGHDN, CDR2 FVKESK. The length of the CDR3 is 16 residues. V trimming: 4 bases; J trimming: 4 bases; junction bases outside the gene matches: 10. In DNA, the CDR3 is TGTGCCAGCAGCCCCGGACAGGGGAGGGGATCCACTGAAGCTTTCTTT. This gives the protein CASSPGQGRGSTEAFF.

The gene calls are TRBV11-2 and TRBJ2-1, with TRBD1 matching over 7 bases. Losses at the gene ends were 2 bases for V and 5 bases for J; bases not matched to a gene: 9. The germline CDR1 and CDR2 sequences are SGHAT and FQNNGV. This CDR3 is 16 amino acids long. DNA for the CDR3: TGTGCCAGCAGCTTATGGCAGGGGGAGAGAAACAATGAGCAGTTCTTC. This codes for CASSLWQGERNNEQFF.

V usage is TRBV13 and J usage is TRBJ1-5; D remains unclear. CDR3 size: 15 residues. V was clipped by 0 bases and J by 2 bases, with 8 bases between them. Germline V gives CDR1 PRHDT, CDR2 FYEKMQ (reference sequence). CDR3 sequence (DNA): TGTGCCAGCAGCTTAGGCCTAGGCGGCAATCAGCCCCAGCATTTT. This translates into CASSLGLGGNQPQHF.

This chain links TRBV7-9 with TRBJ1-5; TRBD1 matches 7 bases. Germline V CDR1 and CDR2: SEHNR, FQNEAQ (reference sequence). V was pared by 7 bases and J by 8 bases, with 8 bases of the junction left unmatched. CDR3 length equals 13 residues. The CDR3 DNA follows: TGTGCCAGCACCAGGGGGGGTAGGGAGCCCCAGCATTTT. Residues: CASTRGGREPQHF.

This sequence joins TRBV4-3 and TRBJ1-2, with TRBD1 matching over 7 bases. With 0 bases clipped from V and 5 bases from J, the junction kept 0 bases outside the gene matches. Germline CDR1 LGHNA, CDR2 YSLEER. The length of the CDR3 is 13 residues. CDR3 in DNA: TGCGCCAGCAGCCAAGAGGGACAGTATGGCTACACCTTC. Residues: CASSQEGQYGYTF.

The V and J genes are TRBV9 and TRBJ1-2, with 8 nucleotides matching TRBD1. CDR3 length: 16 amino acids. V was clipped by 4 bases and J by 4 bases; unmatched bases: 12. Germline V lookup: CDR1 SGDLS, CDR2 YYNGEE. This CDR3 reads CASSPGTGLASYGYTF. Here the CDR3 DNA reads TGTGCCAGCAGCCCAGGGACAGGCCTAGCTAGCTATGGCTACACCTTC.

The chain employs TRBV10-3 and TRBJ1-1; D uncertain. Trimming removed 2 bases at V and 1 base at J, with 8 bases between. CDR1 is ENHRY, CDR2 SYGVKD, per germline. The CDR3 has 14 amino acids. CDR3 region: CAISENSRNTEAFF. The CDR3 DNA sequence: TGTGCCATCAGTGAGAACAGTCGGAACACTGAAGCTTTCTTT.

The chain couples TRBV11-1 to TRBJ1-2, with 7 bases lining up with TRBD1. The CDR3 is 15 amino acids. Per germline, CDR1 SGHAT and CDR2 FQDESV (reference sequence). The V segment lost 3 bases and the J segment 7 bases; nucleotides outside the gene matches: 11. Here the CDR3 reads CASSLRDRSPTGYTF. The CDR3 region has the DNA TGTGCCAGCAGCTTGCGGGACAGATCCCCCACTGGCTACACCTTC.

The V gene is TRBV27, the J gene TRBJ2-5, with TRBD2 matching over 8 bases. Germline loops: CDR1 MNHEY, CDR2 SMNVEV (reference sequence). V was pared by 4 bases and J by 2 bases, with 3 bases of the junction left unmatched. The CDR3 covers 14 residues. This CDR3 is CASSSGTRQETQYF. The DNA for the CDR3 is TGTGCCAGCAGTTCCGGGACTAGGCAAGAGACCCAGTACTTC.

A few counts support this clone. The V gene is TRBV5-1, the J gene TRBJ1-1; D is unclear. V was pared by 2 bases and J by 0 bases, with 20 bases between. The V gene's germline CDR1 is SGHRS and CDR2 YFSETQ. The CDR3 extends over 18 amino acids. CDR3 coding DNA: TGCGCCAGCAGCTTAGACGGAGAGGCAGCTCTCATGAACACTGAAGCTTTCTTT. Protein sequence: CASSLDGEAALMNTEAFF.

This chain links TRBV9 with TRBJ2-7, with 8 bases identical to TRBD2. This CDR3 is 15 amino acids long. Trimming took 4 bases from V and 0 from J; bases not matched to a gene: 6. Germline CDR1 is SGDLS and CDR2 is YYNGEE. CDR3 coding DNA: TGTGCCAGCAGCTTTAGCGGGGACCCCTCCTACGAGCAGTACTTC. Its translation: CASSFSGDPSYEQYF. Looking up the rest from reference TRBV9 and TRBJ2-7 gives the full variable domain: DSGVTQTPKHLITATGQRVTLRCSPRSGDLSVYWYQQSLDQGLQFLIQYYNGEERAKGNILERFSAQQFPDLHSELNLSSLELGDSALYFCASSFSGDPSYEQYFGPGTRLTVT.

The chain employs TRBV7-9 and TRBJ1-1, with D tentatively TRBD1 (6 bases). Between the trimmed V and J ends, which lost 4 bases and 8 bases, there was a span of 17 bases. This CDR3 spans 14 amino acids. Germline V gene lookup returns CDR1 SEHNR and CDR2 FQNEAQ (reference sequence). The CDR3 protein is CASSSFQGPLEAFF. The CDR3 DNA sequence: TGTGCCAGCAGCTCCTTCCAGGGGCCTTTGGAAGCTTTCTTT.

This chain uses TRBV11-3 with TRBJ1-5; D unclear. The V end lost 5 bases, the J end lost 0 bases, and 11 bases lay between the germline ends. Germline V lookup: CDR1 SGHNT, CDR2 YENEEA. The CDR3 runs to 15 residues. CDR3: CASSRSANSNQPQHF. CDR3 in DNA: TGTGCCAGCAGCCGAAGTGCTAATAGCAATCAGCCCCAGCATTTT.

This chain uses TRBV7-9 with TRBJ2-7; D remains unclear. V was trimmed by 6 bases and J by 6 bases, leaving 9 bases between them. The CDR3 spans 11 residues. Germline V gene sequence: CDR1 SEHNR, CDR2 FQNEAQ (reference sequence). The CDR3 DNA follows: TGTGCCAGCAGTCAGCGTAGCGAGCAGTACTTC. This sequence encodes CASSQRSEQYF.

The chain recombines TRBV5-1 with TRBJ1-5; the match to TRBD1 covers 7 bases. Trimming at V came to 6 bases and at J to 9 bases, leaving 9 bases not matched to a gene. From germline, CDR1 is SGHRS and CDR2 YFSETQ. This CDR3 spans 13 amino acids. As DNA, the CDR3 is TGCGCCAGCATGCTATCAGGGGGTAGGCCCCAGCATTTT. It encodes CASMLSGGRPQHF. The full variable domain, rest sourced from reference TRBV5-1 and TRBJ1-5, is KAGVTQTPRYLIKTRGQQVTLSCSPISGHRSVSWYQQTPGQGLQFLFEYFSETQRNKGNFPGRFSGRQFSNSRSEMNVSTLELGDSALYLCASMLSGGRPQHFGDGTRLSIL.

The rearrangement links TRBV27 to TRBJ2-7; D may be TRBD2 (7 bases). CDR1 and CDR2 from the germline V gene are MNHEY and SMNVEV (reference sequence). CDR3 length: 16 amino acids. Trimming cost V 5 bases and J 2 bases, with 19 bases left between them. Here the CDR3 reads CASSRELYGGPYEQYF. The CDR3 nucleotides are TGTGCCAGCAGTAGGGAGTTATACGGGGGGCCCTACGAGCAGTACTTC.

V is TRBV9 and J is TRBJ2-5; 7 bases line up with TRBD2. CDR3 length equals 16 residues. The germline V gene encodes CDR1 SGDLS and CDR2 YYNGEE. Unmatched junction bases numbered 8, after V lost 0 bases and J lost 3 bases. In DNA form, the CDR3 reads TGTGCCAGCAGCGTAGGCGGATCGGGGGGAGAAGAGACCCAGTACTTC. The encoded protein is CASSVGGSGGEETQYF. The full variable domain, completed using reference TRBV9 and TRBJ2-5, is DSGVTQTPKHLITATGQRVTLRCSPRSGDLSVYWYQQSLDQGLQFLIQYYNGEERAKGNILERFSAQQFPDLHSELNLSSLELGDSALYFCASSVGGSGGEETQYFGPGTRLLVL.

The rearrangement links TRBV30 to TRBJ1-1; 10 bases are shared with TRBD1. Per the germline V gene, CDR1 is GTSNPN and CDR2 is SVGIG (reference sequence). This CDR3 has 15 residues. V was pared by 2 bases and J by 4 bases, with 7 bases of the junction left unmatched. CDR3 nucleotide sequence: TGTGCCTGGAGTCCGTACCGGACAGGGGGCACTGAAGCTTTCTTT. It codes for CAWSPYRTGGTEAFF.

V usage is TRBV12-5 and J usage is TRBJ2-3, with D unclear. V lost 0 bases, J lost 6 bases, and 10 bases lay in between. The CDR3 has 14 residues. Germline V gives CDR1 LGHNT, CDR2 FRNRAP. The CDR3 loop reads CASGLVSGYDTQYF. In DNA form, the CDR3 reads TGTGCTAGTGGTTTGGTGTCCGGGTATGATACGCAGTATTTT.

The chain uses TRBV7-2 and TRBJ1-2; 11 bases map to TRBD1. J gave up 7 bases and V 3 bases, and 4 bases lay outside the gene matches. The germline gives CDR1 SGHTA, CDR2 FQGNSA. CDR3 length equals 14 residues. This CDR3 is CASSFGQGASGYTF. The CDR3 DNA reads TGTGCCAGCAGCTTCGGACAGGGGGCCTCTGGCTACACCTTC.

This rearrangement joins TRBV3-1 (or the pseudogene TRBV3-2) to TRBJ2-7, with D possibly matching TRBD1 (6 bases). The CDR3 is 14 amino acids. Per the germline V gene, CDR1 is LGHDT and CDR2 is YNNKEL (reference sequence). The V end was cut by 1 base, the J end by 1 base, with 8 bases between. CDR3: CASSQGGQSYEQYF. The CDR3 coding sequence is TGTGCCAGCAGCCAAGGAGGACAGTCCTACGAGCAGTACTTC.

This sequence joins TRBV27 and TRBJ2-2, with 10 bases that match TRBD1. CDR3 length: 15 amino acids. V gave up 4 bases and J gave up 5 bases; unmatched junction bases: 4. Germline CDR1 is MNHEY and CDR2 is SMNVEV (reference sequence). The CDR3: CASSSGTGVTGELFF. DNA for the CDR3: TGTGCCAGCAGTTCCGGGACAGGGGTTACCGGGGAGCTGTTTTTT.

The CDR3 loop is CASSDAGGPYGYTF. CDR3 coding DNA: TGTGCCAGCAGCGATGCAGGGGGACCCTATGGCTACACCTTC. The chain has TRBV9 and TRBJ1-2, with 7 positions matching TRBD1. Germline V CDR1 and CDR2: SGDLS, YYNGEE. Trimming at V came to 3 bases and at J to 4 bases, leaving 6 bases not matched to a gene. The CDR3 runs to 14 residues.

The chain combines TRBV27 with TRBJ2-3, with 15 positions matching TRBD2. V trimming: 9 bases; J trimming: 8 bases; junction bases outside the gene matches: 6. This CDR3 comprises 14 residues. Germline CDR1 MNHEY, CDR2 SMNVEV (reference sequence). This CDR3 reads CASSGTSGGLTQYF. The CDR3 DNA follows: TGTGCCAGTAGCGGGACTAGCGGGGGGCTTACGCAGTATTTT.

This chain connects TRBV5-6 to TRBJ2-2; D may be TRBD2 (5 bases). CDR1 and CDR2 from the germline V gene are SGHDT and YYEEEE. V gave up 6 bases and J gave up 8 bases, with 20 bases separating them. The CDR3 runs to 15 residues. The chain's CDR3 is CASNLFERASGELFF. The CDR3 DNA follows: TGTGCCAGCAACTTATTTGAGAGGGCTTCGGGGGAGCTGTTTTTT. Variable domain in full (rest from reference TRBV5-6 and TRBJ2-2): DAGVTQSPTHLIKTRGQQVTLRCSPKSGHDTVSWYQQALGQGPQFIFQYYEEEERQRGNFPDRFSGHQFPNYSSELNVNALLLGDSALYLCASNLFERASGELFFGEGSRLTVL.

This chain connects TRBV11-2 to TRBJ1-6, with D possibly TRBD1 on 6 matching bases. Between the trimmed V and J ends, which lost 6 bases and 7 bases, there was a span of 13 bases. The germline V gene encodes CDR1 SGHAT and CDR2 FQNNGV. This CDR3 comprises 14 residues. The CDR3 coding sequence is TGTGCCAGCAGACAGGGAACAGGGAATTCACCCCTCCACTTT. This translates into CASRQGTGNSPLHF.